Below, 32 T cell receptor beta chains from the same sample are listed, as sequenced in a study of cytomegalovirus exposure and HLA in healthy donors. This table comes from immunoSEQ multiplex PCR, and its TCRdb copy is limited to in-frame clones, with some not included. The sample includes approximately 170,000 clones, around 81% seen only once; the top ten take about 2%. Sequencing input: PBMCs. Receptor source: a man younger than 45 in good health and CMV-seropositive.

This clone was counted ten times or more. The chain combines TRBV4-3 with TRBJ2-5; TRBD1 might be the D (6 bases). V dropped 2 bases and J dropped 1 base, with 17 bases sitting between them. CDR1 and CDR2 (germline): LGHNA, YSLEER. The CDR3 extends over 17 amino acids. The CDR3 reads CASSQRAGDRPQETQYF. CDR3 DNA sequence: TGCGCCAGCAGCCAACGGGCAGGGGATAGGCCCCAAGAGACCCAGTACTTC.

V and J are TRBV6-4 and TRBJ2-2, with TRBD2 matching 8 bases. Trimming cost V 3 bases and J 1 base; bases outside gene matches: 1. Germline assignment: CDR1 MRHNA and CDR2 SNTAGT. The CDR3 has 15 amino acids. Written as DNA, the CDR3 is TGTGCCAGCAGTGATACTAGCGGGAACACCGGGGAGCTGTTTTTT. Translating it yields CASSDTSGNTGELFF.

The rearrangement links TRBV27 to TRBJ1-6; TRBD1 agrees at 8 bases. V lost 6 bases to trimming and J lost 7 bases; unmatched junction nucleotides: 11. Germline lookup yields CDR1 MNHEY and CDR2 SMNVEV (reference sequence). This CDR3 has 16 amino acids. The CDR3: CASRQIQGAWNSPLHF. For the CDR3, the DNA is TGTGCCAGCAGACAAATTCAGGGGGCCTGGAATTCACCCCTCCACTTT.

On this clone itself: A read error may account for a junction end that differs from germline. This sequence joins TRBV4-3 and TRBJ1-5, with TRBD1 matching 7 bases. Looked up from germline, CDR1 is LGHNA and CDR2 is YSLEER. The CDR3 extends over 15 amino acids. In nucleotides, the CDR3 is TGCGCCAGCAACCAAGTAGGGGGCGGCAATCAGCCCCAGCATTTT. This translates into CASNQVGGGNQPQHF.

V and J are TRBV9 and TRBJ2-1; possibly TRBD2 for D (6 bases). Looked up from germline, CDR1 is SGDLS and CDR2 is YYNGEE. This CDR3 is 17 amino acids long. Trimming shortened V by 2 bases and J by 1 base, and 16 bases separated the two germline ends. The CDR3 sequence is CASSVAEGVLSYNEQFF. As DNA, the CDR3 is TGTGCCAGCAGCGTCGCGGAGGGTGTCCTTTCCTACAATGAGCAGTTCTTC.

The CDR3 loop is CASSLGQGADTGELFF. The DNA for the CDR3 is TGTGCCAGCAGCTTGGGACAGGGGGCGGACACCGGGGAGCTGTTTTTT. V is TRBV11-2 and J is TRBJ2-2; 12 positions agree with TRBD1. The J segment lost 3 bases and the V segment lost 3 bases, leaving 2 bases of the junction unmatched. Looked up from germline, CDR1 is SGHAT and CDR2 is FQNNGV. The CDR3 length is 16 residues.

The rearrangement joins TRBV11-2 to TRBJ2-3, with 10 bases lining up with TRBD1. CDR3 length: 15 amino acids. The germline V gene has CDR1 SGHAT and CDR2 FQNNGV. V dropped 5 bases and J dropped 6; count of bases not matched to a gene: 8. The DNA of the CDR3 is TGTGCCAGCAGCCGCCAGACAGGGGGCGAGGATACGCAGTATTTT. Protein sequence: CASSRQTGGEDTQYF.

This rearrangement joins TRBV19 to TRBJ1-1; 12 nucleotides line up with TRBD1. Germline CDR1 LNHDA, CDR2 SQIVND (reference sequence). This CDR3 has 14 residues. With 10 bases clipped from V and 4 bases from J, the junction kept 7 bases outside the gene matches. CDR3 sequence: CATRDRGQVTEAFF. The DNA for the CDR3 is TGTGCCACTCGGGACAGGGGGCAAGTCACTGAAGCTTTCTTT.

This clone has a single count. CDR3: CASTPWTGGNEQFF. Written as DNA, the CDR3 is TGTGCCAGTACCCCTTGGACAGGGGGGAATGAGCAGTTCTTC. V gene TRBV19 combines with J gene TRBJ2-1; 10 bases are a match to TRBD1. From germline, CDR1 is LNHDA and CDR2 SQIVND (reference sequence). This CDR3 region has 14 residues. V lost 7 bases, J lost 7 bases, and 7 bases stayed unmatched.

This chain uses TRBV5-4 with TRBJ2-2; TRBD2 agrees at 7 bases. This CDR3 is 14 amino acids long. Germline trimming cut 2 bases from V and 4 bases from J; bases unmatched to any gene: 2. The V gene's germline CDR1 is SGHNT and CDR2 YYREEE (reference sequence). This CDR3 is CASSFWGGTGELFF. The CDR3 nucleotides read TGTGCCAGCAGCTTCTGGGGGGGCACCGGGGAGCTGTTTTTT.

The CDR3 loop is CASSPRGTVTYEQYF. DNA for the CDR3: TGTGCCAGCAGCCCTAGGGGGACAGTGACCTACGAGCAGTACTTC. The chain links TRBV7-2 to TRBJ2-7; TRBD1 matches 7 bases. The CDR3 is made up of 15 amino acids. Germline V CDR1 and CDR2: SGHTA, FQGNSA. Trimming cost V 5 bases and J 2 bases; bases outside gene matches: 9.

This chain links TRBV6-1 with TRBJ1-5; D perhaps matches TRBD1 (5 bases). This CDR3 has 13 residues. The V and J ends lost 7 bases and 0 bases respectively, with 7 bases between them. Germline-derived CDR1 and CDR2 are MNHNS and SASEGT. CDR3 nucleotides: TGTGCCAGCACAGGGTATAGCAATCAGCCCCAGCATTTT. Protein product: CASTGYSNQPQHF.

The CDR3 DNA reads as TGTGCCAGCAGTCCGGTGGGGAGCTATGGCTACACCTTC. Amino acids: CASSPVGSYGYTF. The chain carries TRBV27 and TRBJ1-2, with D hard to call. Trimming removed 5 bases at V and 4 bases at J, with 11 bases between. CDR1 MNHEY and CDR2 SMNVEV come from the germline V gene (reference sequence). The CDR3 runs 13 residues.

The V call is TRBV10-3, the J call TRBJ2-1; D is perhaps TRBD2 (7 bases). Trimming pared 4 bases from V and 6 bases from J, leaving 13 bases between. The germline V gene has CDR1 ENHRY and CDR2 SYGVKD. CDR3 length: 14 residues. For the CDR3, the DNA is TGTGCCATCAGTGTAGAGGGGGGGAGCAATGAGCAGTTCTTC. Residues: CAISVEGGSNEQFF.

CDR3 residues: CASSHQERSYGYTF. CDR3 coding DNA: TGCGCCAGCAGCCATCAGGAGCGGTCTTATGGCTACACCTTC. This chain connects TRBV4-3 to TRBJ1-2; D not resolved. The CDR3 contains 14 residues. Germline assignment: CDR1 LGHNA and CDR2 YSLEER. Trimming removed 3 bases at V and 5 bases at J, with 13 bases between.

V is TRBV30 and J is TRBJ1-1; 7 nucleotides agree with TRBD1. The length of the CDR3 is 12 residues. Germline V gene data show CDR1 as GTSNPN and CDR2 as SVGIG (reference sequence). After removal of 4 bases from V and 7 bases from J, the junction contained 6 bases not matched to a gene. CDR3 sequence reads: CAWIGTAGEAFF. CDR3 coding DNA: TGTGCCTGGATAGGGACAGCGGGTGAAGCTTTCTTT.

CDR3 coding DNA: TGTGCCAGCAGCCACTTAAAGGACAGGGGGCCTAACTATGGCTACACCTTC. Translating it yields CASSHLKDRGPNYGYTF. The genes are TRBV14 and TRBJ1-2; 11 bases line up with TRBD1. The ends lost 3 bases at V and 0 bases at J; junction bases unmatched: 6. There are 17 residues in the CDR3. Per germline, CDR1 SGHDN and CDR2 FVKESK.

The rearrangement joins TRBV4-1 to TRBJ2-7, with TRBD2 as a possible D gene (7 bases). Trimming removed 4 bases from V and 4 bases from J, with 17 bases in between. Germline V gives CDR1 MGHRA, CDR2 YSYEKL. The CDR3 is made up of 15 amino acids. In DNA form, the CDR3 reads TGCGCCAGCAGCCCAGGAAAAGGGGGGGGTTACGAGCAGTACTTC. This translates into CASSPGKGGGYEQYF.

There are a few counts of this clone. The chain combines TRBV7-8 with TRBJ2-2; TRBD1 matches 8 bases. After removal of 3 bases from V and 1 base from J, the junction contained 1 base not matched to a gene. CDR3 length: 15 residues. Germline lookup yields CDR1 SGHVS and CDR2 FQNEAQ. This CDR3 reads CASSFGQGNTGELFF. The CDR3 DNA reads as TGTGCCAGCAGCTTCGGACAGGGGAACACCGGGGAGCTGTTTTTT.

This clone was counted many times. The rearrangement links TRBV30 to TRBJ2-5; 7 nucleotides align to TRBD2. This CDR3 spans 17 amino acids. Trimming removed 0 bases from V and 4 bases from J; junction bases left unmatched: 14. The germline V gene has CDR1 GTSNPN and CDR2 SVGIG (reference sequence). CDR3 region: CAWSVPRRLAAIETQYF. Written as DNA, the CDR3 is TGTGCCTGGAGTGTACCCCGCCGTCTAGCGGCGATAGAGACCCAGTACTTC.

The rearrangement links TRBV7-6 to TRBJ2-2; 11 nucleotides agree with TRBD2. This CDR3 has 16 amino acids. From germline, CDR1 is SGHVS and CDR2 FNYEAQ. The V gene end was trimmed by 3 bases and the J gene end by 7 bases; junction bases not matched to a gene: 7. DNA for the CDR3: TGTGCCAGCAGCTTGACTAGCGGGGCGTGGAGCGGGGAGCTGTTTTTT. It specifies CASSLTSGAWSGELFF.

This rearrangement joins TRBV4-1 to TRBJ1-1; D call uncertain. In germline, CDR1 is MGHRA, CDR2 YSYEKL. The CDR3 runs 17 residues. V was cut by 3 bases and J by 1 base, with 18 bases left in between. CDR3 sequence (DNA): TGCGCCAGCAGCCAGGGCCTCCGGGGTTTTTCGAACACTGAAGCTTTCTTT. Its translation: CASSQGLRGFSNTEAFF.

CDR3 sequence: CASSVGSGVKNIQYF. CDR3 nucleotide sequence: TGTGCCAGCAGCGTTGGTAGCGGGGTAAAAAACATTCAGTACTTC. The chain has TRBV9 and TRBJ2-4; TRBD2 agrees at 8 bases. CDR1 is SGDLS and CDR2 is YYNGEE in the germline V gene. Trimming at V came to 2 bases and at J to 4 bases, leaving 5 bases not matched to a gene. The CDR3 is 15 residues long. Variable domain in full (rest from reference TRBV9 and TRBJ2-4): DSGVTQTPKHLITATGQRVTLRCSPRSGDLSVYWYQQSLDQGLQFLIQYYNGEERAKGNILERFSAQQFPDLHSELNLSSLELGDSALYFCASSVGSGVKNIQYFGAGTRLSVL.

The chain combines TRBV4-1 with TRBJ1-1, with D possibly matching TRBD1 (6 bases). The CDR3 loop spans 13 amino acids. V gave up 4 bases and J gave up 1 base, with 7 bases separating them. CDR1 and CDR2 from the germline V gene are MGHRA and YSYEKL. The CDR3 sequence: CASSLGQNTEAFF. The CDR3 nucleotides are TGCGCCAGCAGCCTGGGACAGAACACTGAAGCTTTCTTT.

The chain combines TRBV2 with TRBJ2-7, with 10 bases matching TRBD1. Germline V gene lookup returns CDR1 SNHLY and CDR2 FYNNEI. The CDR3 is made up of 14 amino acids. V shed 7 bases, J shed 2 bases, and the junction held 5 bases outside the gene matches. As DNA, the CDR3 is TGTGCCAGCACAAAGGGACAGGGGACCTACGAGCAGTACTTC. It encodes CASTKGQGTYEQYF.

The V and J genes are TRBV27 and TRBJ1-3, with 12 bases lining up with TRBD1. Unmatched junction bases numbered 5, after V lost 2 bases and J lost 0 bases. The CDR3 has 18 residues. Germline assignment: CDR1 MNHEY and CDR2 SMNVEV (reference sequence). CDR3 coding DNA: TGTGCCAGCAGTTTAGGGACAGGGGGCCCCCGCTCTGGAAACACCATATATTTT. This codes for CASSLGTGGPRSGNTIYF.

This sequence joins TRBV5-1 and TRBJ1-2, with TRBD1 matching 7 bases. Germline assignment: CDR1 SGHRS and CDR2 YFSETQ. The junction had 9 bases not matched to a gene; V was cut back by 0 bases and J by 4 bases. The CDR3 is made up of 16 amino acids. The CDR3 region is CASSLGAGQEIYGYTF. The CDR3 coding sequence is TGCGCCAGCAGCTTGGGGGCAGGACAGGAGATCTATGGCTACACCTTC.

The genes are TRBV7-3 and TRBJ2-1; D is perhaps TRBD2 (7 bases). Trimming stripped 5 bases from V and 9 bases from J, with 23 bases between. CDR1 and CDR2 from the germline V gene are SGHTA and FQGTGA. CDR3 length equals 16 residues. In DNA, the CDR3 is TGTGCCAGCAGCCCCCGTGGGGGGGCCCAGGGCGTTGAGCAGTTCTTC. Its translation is CASSPRGGAQGVEQFF.

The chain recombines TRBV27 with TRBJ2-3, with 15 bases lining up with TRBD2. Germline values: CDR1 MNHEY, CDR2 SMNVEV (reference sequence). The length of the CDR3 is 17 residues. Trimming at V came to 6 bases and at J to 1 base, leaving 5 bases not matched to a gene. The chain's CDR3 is CASSGTSGGLRTDTQYF. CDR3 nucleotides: TGTGCCAGCAGCGGGACTAGCGGGGGGTTACGCACAGATACGCAGTATTTT.

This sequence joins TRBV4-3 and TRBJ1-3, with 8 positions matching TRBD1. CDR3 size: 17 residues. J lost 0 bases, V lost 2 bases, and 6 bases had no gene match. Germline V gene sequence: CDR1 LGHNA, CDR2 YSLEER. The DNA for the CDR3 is TGCGCCAGCAGCCAACCGACAGGGGCTAGCTCTGGAAACACCATATATTTT. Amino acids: CASSQPTGASSGNTIYF.

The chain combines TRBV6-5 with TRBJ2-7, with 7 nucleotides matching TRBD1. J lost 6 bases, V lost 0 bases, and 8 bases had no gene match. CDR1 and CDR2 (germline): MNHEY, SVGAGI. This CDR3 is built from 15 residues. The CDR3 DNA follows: TGTGCCAGCAGTTACTCGAGGACAGGCCCCTCCGAGCAGTACTTC. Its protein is CASSYSRTGPSEQYF.

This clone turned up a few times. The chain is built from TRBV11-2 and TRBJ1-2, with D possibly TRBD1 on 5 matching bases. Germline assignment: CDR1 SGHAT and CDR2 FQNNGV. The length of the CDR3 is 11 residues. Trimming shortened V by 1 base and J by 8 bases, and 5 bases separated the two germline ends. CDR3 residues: CASSLGGGYTF. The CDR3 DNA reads TGTGCCAGCAGCTTAGGGGGCGGCTACACCTTC.